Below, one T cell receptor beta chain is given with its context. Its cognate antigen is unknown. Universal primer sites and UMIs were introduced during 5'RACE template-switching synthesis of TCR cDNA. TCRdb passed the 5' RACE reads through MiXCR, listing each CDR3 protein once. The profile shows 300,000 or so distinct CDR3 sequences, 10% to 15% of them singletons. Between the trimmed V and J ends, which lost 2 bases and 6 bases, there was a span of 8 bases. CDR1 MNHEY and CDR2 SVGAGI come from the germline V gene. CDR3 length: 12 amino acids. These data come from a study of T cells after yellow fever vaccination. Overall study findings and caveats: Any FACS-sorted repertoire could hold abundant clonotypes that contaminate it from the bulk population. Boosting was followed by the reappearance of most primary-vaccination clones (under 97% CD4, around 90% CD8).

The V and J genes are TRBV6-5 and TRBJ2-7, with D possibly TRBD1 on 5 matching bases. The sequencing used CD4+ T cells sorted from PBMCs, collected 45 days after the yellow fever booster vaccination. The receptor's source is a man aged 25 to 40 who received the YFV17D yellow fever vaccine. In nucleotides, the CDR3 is TGTGCCAGCAGTTACACAGGTGGCGAGCAGTACTTC. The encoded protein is CASSYTGGEQYF.